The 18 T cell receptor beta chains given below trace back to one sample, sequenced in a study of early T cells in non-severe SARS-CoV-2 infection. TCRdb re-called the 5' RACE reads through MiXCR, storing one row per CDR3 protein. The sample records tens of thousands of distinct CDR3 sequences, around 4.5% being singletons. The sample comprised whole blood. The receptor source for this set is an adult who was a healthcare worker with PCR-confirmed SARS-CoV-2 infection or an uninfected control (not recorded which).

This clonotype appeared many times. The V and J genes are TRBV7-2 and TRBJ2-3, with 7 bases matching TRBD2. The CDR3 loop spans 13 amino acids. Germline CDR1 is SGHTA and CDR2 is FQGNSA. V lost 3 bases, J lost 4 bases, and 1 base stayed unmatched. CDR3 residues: CASSFRGADTQYF. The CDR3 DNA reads TGTGCCAGCAGCTTCCGGGGGGCAGATACGCAGTATTTT.

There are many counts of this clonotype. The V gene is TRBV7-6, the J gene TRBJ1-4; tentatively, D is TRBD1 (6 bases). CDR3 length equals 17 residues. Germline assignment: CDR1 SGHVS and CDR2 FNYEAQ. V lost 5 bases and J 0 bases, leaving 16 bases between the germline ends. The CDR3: CASSLYLTGATNEKLFF. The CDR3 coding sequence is TGTGCCAGCAGCCTATACTTGACAGGTGCAACTAATGAAAAACTGTTTTTT.

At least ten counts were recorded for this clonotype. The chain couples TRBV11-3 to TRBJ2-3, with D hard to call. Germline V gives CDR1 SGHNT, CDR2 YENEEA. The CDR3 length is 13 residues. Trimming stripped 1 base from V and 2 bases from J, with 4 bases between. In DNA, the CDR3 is TGTGCCAGCAGCTTAGCTAACACAGATACGCAGTATTTT. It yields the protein CASSLANTDTQYF.

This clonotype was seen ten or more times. This chain's CDR3 is CASNGGGNEQFF. The CDR3 coding sequence is TGTGCCAGCAATGGCGGGGGCAATGAGCAGTTCTTC. The V call is TRBV12-3 or TRBV12-4, the J call TRBJ2-1; TRBD2 agrees at 7 bases. V shed 7 bases and J 6 bases; nucleotides not matched to a gene: 3. The CDR3 extends over 12 amino acids.

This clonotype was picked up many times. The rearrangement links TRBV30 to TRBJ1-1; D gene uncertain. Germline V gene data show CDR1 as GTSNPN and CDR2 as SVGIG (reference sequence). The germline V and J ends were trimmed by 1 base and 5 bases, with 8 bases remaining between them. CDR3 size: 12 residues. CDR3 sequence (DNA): TGTGCCTGGAGTGCGGGGAGTACTGAAGCTTTCTTT. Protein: CAWSAGSTEAFF.

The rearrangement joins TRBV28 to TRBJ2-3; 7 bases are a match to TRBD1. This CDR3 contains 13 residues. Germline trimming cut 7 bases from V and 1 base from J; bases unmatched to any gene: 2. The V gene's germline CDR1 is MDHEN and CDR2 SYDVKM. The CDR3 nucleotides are TGTGCCAGCAACGGACAGGGCACAGATACGCAGTATTTT. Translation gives CASNGQGTDTQYF.

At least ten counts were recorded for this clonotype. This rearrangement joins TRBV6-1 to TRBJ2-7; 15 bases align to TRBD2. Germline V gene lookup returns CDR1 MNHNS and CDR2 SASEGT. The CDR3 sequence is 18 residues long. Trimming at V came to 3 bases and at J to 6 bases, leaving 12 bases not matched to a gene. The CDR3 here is CASSEGTSGGLGGSEQYF. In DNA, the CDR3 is TGTGCCAGCAGTGAGGGGACTAGCGGGGGGCTCGGAGGCTCCGAGCAGTACTTC.

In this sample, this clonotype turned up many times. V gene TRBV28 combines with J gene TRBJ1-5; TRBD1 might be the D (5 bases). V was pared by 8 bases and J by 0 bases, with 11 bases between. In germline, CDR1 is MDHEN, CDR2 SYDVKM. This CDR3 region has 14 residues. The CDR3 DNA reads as TGTGCCAGCTGCACAGGACATAGCAATCAGCCCCAGCATTTT. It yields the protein CASCTGHSNQPQHF.

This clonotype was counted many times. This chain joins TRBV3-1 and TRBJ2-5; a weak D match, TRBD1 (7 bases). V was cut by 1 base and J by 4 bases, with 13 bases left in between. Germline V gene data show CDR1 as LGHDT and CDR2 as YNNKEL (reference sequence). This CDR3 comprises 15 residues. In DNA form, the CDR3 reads TGTGCCAGCAGCCAAGTGAGGGGGCGGGGAGAGACCCAGTACTTC. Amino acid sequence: CASSQVRGRGETQYF.

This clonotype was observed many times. The CDR3: CASSVAGTETQYF. For the CDR3, the DNA is TGTGCCAGCAGCGTAGCAGGGACAGAGACCCAGTACTTC. The J gene is TRBJ2-5, the V gene TRBV9; either TRBD1 or TRBD2 may fit D (5 bases each). Germline V lookup: CDR1 SGDLS, CDR2 YYNGEE. The CDR3 sequence is 13 residues long. V was trimmed by 0 bases and J by 4 bases, leaving 7 bases between them.

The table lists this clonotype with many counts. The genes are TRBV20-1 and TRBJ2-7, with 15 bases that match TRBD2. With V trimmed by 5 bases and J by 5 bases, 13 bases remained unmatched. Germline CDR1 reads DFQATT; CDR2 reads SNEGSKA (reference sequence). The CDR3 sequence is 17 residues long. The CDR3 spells CSAPLGWTSGGAHEQYF. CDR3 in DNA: TGCAGTGCTCCACTAGGCTGGACTAGCGGGGGGGCTCACGAGCAGTACTTC.

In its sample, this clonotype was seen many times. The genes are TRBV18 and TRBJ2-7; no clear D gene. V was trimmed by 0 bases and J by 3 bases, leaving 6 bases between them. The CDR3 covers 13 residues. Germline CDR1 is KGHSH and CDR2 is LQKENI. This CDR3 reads CASSPPSVYEQYF. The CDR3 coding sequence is TGTGCCAGCTCACCACCGTCGGTCTACGAGCAGTACTTC.

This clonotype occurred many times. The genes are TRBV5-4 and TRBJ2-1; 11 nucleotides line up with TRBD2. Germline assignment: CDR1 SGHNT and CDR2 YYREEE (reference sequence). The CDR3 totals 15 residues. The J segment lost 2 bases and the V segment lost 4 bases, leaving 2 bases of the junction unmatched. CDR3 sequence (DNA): TGTGCCAGCAGCCCGACTAGCGGGACCTACAATGAGCAGTTCTTC. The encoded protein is CASSPTSGTYNEQFF.

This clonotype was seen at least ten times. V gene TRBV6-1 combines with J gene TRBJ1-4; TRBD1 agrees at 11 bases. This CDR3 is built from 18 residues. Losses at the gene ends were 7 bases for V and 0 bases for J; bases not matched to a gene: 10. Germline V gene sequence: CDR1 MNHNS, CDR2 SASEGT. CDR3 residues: CASTRTGGASPTNEKLFF. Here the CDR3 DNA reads TGTGCCAGCACTCGGACAGGGGGCGCTTCCCCAACTAATGAAAAACTGTTTTTT.

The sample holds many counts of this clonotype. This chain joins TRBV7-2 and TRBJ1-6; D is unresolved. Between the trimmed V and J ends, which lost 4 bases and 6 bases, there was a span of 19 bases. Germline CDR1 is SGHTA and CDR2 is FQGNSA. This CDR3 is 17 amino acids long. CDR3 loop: CASSSQVVKGGNSPLHF. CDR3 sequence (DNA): TGTGCCAGCAGCTCCCAAGTGGTGAAGGGCGGTAATTCACCCCTCCACTTT.

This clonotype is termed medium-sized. The CDR3 DNA sequence: TGTGCCAGCAGCACGAGCTCGACTAGCGCTAATGAGCAGTTCTTC. It specifies CASSTSSTSANEQFF. The gene calls are TRBV7-2 and TRBJ2-1; 8 bases match TRBD2. Germline lookup yields CDR1 SGHTA and CDR2 FQGNSA. This CDR3 contains 15 residues. V shed 5 bases and J 7 bases; nucleotides not matched to a gene: 10.

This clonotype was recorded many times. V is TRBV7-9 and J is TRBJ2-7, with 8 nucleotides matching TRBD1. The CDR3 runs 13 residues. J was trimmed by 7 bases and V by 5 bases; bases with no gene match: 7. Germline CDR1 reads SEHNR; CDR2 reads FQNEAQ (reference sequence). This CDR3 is CASSNRDRTEQYF. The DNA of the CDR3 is TGTGCCAGCAGCAACCGGGACAGGACTGAGCAGTACTTC. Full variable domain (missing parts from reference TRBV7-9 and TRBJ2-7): DTGVSQNPRHKITKRGQNVTFRCDPISEHNRLYWYRQTLGQGPEFLTYFQNEAQLEKSRLLSDRFSAERPKGSFSTLEIQRTEQGDSAMYLCASSNRDRTEQYFGPGTRLTVT.

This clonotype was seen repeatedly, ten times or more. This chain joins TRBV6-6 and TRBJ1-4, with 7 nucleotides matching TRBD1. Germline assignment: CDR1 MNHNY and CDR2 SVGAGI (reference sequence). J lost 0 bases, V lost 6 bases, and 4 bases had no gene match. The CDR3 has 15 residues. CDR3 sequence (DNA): TGTGCCAGCAGAGCTACAGGGGCAACTAATGAAAAACTGTTTTTT. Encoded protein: CASRATGATNEKLFF.